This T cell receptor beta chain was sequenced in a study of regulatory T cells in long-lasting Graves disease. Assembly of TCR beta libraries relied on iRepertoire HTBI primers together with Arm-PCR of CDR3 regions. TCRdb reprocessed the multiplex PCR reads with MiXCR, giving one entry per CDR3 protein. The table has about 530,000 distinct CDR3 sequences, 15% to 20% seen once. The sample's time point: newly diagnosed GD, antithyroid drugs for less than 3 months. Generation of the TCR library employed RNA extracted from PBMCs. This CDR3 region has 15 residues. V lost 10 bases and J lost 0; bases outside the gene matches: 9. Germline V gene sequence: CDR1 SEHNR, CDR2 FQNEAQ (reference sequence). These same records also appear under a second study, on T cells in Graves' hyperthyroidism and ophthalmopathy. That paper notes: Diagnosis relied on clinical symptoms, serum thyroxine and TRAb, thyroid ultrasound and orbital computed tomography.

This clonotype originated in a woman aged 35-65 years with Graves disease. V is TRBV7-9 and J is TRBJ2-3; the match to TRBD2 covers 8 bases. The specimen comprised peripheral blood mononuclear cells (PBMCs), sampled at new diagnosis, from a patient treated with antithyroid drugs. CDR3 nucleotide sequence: TGTGCCACCGTACGTAGCGGGGCTAGCACAGATACGCAGTATTTT. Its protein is CATVRSGASTDTQYF.